The 4 T cell receptor beta chains given below trace back to one sample, sequenced in a study of beta chain features in type 1 diabetes. Since all of the isolated RNA was reverse transcribed, expressed TCRB transcripts were what got sequenced. Sequenced by immunoSEQ multiplex PCR; TCRdb stores in-frame clones only, minus some. The table has hundreds of thousands of clones, approximately 10% seen once; the top ten hold over 0.015%. Findings of the study overall: TCRB CDR3s were moderately but significantly shorter in Type 1 diabetes patients in all four CD4+ subsets.

These receptors' targets are unknown. Sequenced input: naive CD4+ T cells from blood. Receptors originate from a man younger than 45 with type 1 diabetes.

This clone was counted only a few times. The chain couples TRBV5-1 to TRBJ1-2; 8 bases match TRBD1. This CDR3 contains 15 residues. V lost 0 bases and J lost 6; bases outside the gene matches: 7. Germline V gene data show CDR1 as SGHRS and CDR2 as YFSETQ. The DNA for the CDR3 is TGCGCCAGCAGCTTGGGCTCCGACAGGGGCGATGGCTACACCTTC. Translated, it gives CASSLGSDRGDGYTF.

This clone was found a few times. The V and J genes are TRBV19 and TRBJ2-7; unclear D gene. CDR3 length equals 16 residues. V was trimmed by 3 bases and J by 1 base, leaving 16 bases between them. The germline gives CDR1 LNHDA, CDR2 SQIVND (reference sequence). The CDR3 bases are TGTGCCAGTAGTATCGCCCCTGGTCGGTCGTCCTACGAGCAGTACTTC. Its protein product is CASSIAPGRSSYEQYF.

This clone was found a few times. V and J are TRBV2 and TRBJ2-3; 12 bases fit TRBD2. Germline V gene lookup returns CDR1 SNHLY and CDR2 FYNNEI. CDR3 length: 16 residues. V shed 5 bases, J shed 2 bases, and the junction held 5 bases outside the gene matches. The CDR3 is CASSTGLAGYTDTQYF. CDR3 sequence (DNA): TGTGCCAGCAGTACTGGACTAGCGGGATACACAGATACGCAGTATTTT.

The chain joins TRBV14 to TRBJ1-2; 7 bases fit TRBD1. This CDR3 has 13 residues. V lost 5 bases and J lost 4; bases outside the gene matches: 4. Per germline, CDR1 SGHDN and CDR2 FVKESK. CDR3 loop: CASSRDRSYGYTF. CDR3 nucleotide sequence: TGTGCCAGCAGCAGGGACAGAAGCTATGGCTACACCTTC.